The clone carrying this T cell receptor beta chain has more than one count but fewer than ten. Antigen specificity is unknown. The table came from immunoSEQ multiplex PCR; TCRdb's copy has only in-frame clones and leaves some out. The table shows approximately 37,000 clones, with about 80% occurring only once. Time point meaning: week 23, last vaccination. Each dose of the vaccine consisted of 300 ug of mutant IDH1 20-mer peptide, with topical imiquimod. New WHO grade 3 or 4 IDH1-mutant, ATRX-lost astrocytomas were present in all donors. The sample comes from a study of a mutant IDH1 vaccine in newly diagnosed glioma. Study in general: Across weeks 1, 3, 5, 7, 11, 15, 19 and 23, patients received a vaccination each time, eight in all. Patients received vaccination from 4-6 weeks after radiotherapy alone, or with temozolomide cycles.

Germline lookup yields CDR1 MNHNS and CDR2 SASEGT. Trimming cost V 2 bases and J 4 bases, with 11 bases left between them. The CDR3 runs 14 residues. The chain employs TRBV6-1 and TRBJ1-2; D is unresolved. This sequence was found in a man over 45 with glioma. The sample was PBMCs, taken from a glioma patient whose treatment included an IDH1 peptide vaccine. CDR3 bases: TGTGCCAGCAGTGAAACCTCTTGGACCTATGGCTACACCTTC. As protein: CASSETSWTYGYTF.